This T cell receptor (beta chain) was documented in a study of shared clonotypes between healthy human individuals (dated by TCRdb to 2019 to 2021). With respect to the entire study: The cohort comprised a couple of women and a few men aged 18 to 49 years. Blood TCR repertoires of five healthy adults were deeply sequenced to estimate repertoire size and the extent of clonotype sharing between individuals. Between about 0.94 and 8.9 billion PBMCs per donor were obtained by leukapheresis. To increase sequencing depth and limit assay-specific biases, TCR repertoire library preparation and sequencing were carried out by different laboratories using diverse techniques. Per donor, three plates each were used for CD4 naive and CD4 memory, two for CD8 naive, and one for CD8 memory.

Using the deep immunoSEQ assay, TCR CDR3 regions were amplified from genomic DNA by multiplex PCR. For each cell subset, the extracted genomic DNA was distributed evenly across all wells of several immunoSEQ 96-well plates, and each plate served as one replicate. For sorted subsets, around 200 ng genomic DNA, equal to tens of thousands of T cell genomes, was loaded into each replicate PCR. Purified libraries were quantified with a Qubit 3.0 fluorometer, sized on a Bioanalyzer 2100, and re-quantified with the KAPA Library Quantification kit. Every immunoSEQ 96-well plate was sequenced on a dedicated single-read 150-cycle Illumina NextSeq 550 flow cell. In the source study's methods: Because the immunoSEQ output held only junctional sequences and lacked quality scores, the filtering could not match the filtering applied to full-length reads. To assign V/J genes and CDR3, sequences were annotated using PyIR, a Python wrapper for IgBLAST v1.9, with IMGT germline references. Reads were removed for weak V/J assignments (E-value above 1e-6), missing CDR3, stop codons, out-of-frame junctions, or ambiguous translated residues. A V3J clonotype was defined by an identical inferred V gene, J gene, and CDR3 amino acid sequence. Percentage overlap between repertoires was computed as shared unique clonotypes divided by the size of the smaller repertoire. Richness of each repertoire was evaluated using RTK rarefaction, the Chao1 estimator, and Recon v2.1 estimates of unobserved clonotypes. Generation probabilities for all TCRbeta clonotypes obtained by the gDNA method from a few donors were computed using OLGA. TCRdb stores this immuneACCESS table with in-frame sequences only. Part of the clones is absent; in the studies checked, under half of the shortfall reflects unresolved V genes, and no reason is known for the rest. V, J and clone size are those of that table, while D and trimming were read from the DNA. The sample table contains hundreds of thousands of clones; only one count was recorded for 73% of them. Around 1.8% of the sample comes from the top ten.

Reading the germline V gene gives CDR1 MNHEY and CDR2 SVGAGI. The junction shows trimming of 0 bases on V and 1 base on J, plus 9 bases between the germline ends. The CDR3 holds 15 amino acids from the cysteine to the phenylalanine. CDR3 DNA only is kept here, 45 bases in frame from base 1. The donors were healthy, HIV-negative adults who had no recently reported acute infections or vaccinations. Every donor was a Caucasian adult residing in Nashville, Tennessee, USA. Magnetic negative selection was used to enrich CD4+ T cells, after which naive cells were positively selected on CD45RA and the negative fraction became the memory subset. After blood collection by leukapheresis, PBMCs were isolated using Ficoll-Histopaque density gradient centrifugation and then cryopreserved in the vapor phase of liquid nitrogen. Purity and quantity of every magnetically sorted T cell population were checked by analytical flow cytometry. From each sorted fraction, genomic DNA was isolated and quantified by UV absorbance on a Nanodrop 2000c.

Results and caveats for the whole study, not just this receptor: Based on pairwise subsampling, the degree of clonotype sharing among donors was expected to be affected by sequencing depth. Across four donors, roughly 5.4% of naive CD4, roughly 3.5% of naive CD8, approximately 2.5% of memory CD4, and approximately 0.4% of memory CD8 clonotypes were shared. Sampling was restricted to blood, and TCR repertoires in tissues likely differ from the TCR repertoires found in blood. Because the study included only a small number of donors, the genetic and exposure-history diversity represented was limited. Naive subsets generally had larger estimated clonotype richness than memory subsets. Incomplete sequencing was indicated by rarefaction of sorted-subset datasets, despite the large sequencing depth. Clonotypes shared by all four sorted-subset donors showed higher generation probabilities than non-shared clonotypes.

A word on this clone: This clone's antigen is unknown. The input lacks base qualities; no much larger clone sits a single base away.

The chain is made from TRBV6-5 and TRBJ1-2; the D gene remains uncertain. Sequencing was carried out using memory CD4+ T cells sorted from blood. The label giving this sample's cell subset or site can be read as: CD45RA-negative fraction. This receptor was identified in a woman aged 25 to 39 in good health. The CDR3 loop reads CASSYSSDRNYGYTF. At the DNA level, the sequence is TGTGCCAGCAGTTACTCCTCTGATCGTAACTATGGCTACACCTTC.